The clone carrying this TCR beta chain came up a few times. Its antigen is currently unknown. This sample is part of a study of identical twins. A single record per CDR3 protein comes from TCRdb applying MiXCR to the 5' RACE reads. The table records a few hundred thousand distinct CDR3 sequences, roughly 18% of them present only once. Study results and caveats: It was out-of-frame TCR alpha sharing in monozygotic twins that models underestimated. Cord blood beta clonotypes that were abundant carried fewer insertions, and memory repertoires showed no such trend.

V was cut by 9 bases and J by 10 bases, with 15 bases left in between. CDR3 length: 12 amino acids. Per germline, CDR1 MNHNY and CDR2 SVGAGI (reference sequence). What was sequenced was naive T cells sorted from blood. The TCR comes from a man aged 45 to 65 in good health. The chain links TRBV6-6 to TRBJ1-4; D gene unclear. CDR3 sequence: CASRVALGKLFF. The DNA for the CDR3 is TGTGCCAGTCGGGTGGCTTTGGGAAAACTGTTTTTT.